Listed below are T cell receptor beta chains from one sample, sequenced in a study of blood T cell repertoires in COVID-19. Clones were sequenced by immunoSEQ multiplex PCR, and TCRdb holds only the in-frame ones, with some missing. The sample has hundreds of thousands of clones; approximately 80% are singletons. The sequenced material came from peripheral blood. These receptors were collected from a man at least 80 years old with acute or convalescent COVID-19. CDR3s include the opening cysteine and the closing phenylalanine or tryptophan. A D gene is named only where the DNA matches it firmly.

V gene	D gene	J gene	CDR3 protein
TRBV9	TRBD2	TRBJ2-3	CASSPQAGAGVTNTDTQYF
TRBV5-1	TRBD1	TRBJ1-6	CASSLLGTGGTGGNSPLHF
TRBV27	TRBD1	TRBJ1-2	CASRPGQESRYGYTF
TRBV11-2	TRBD1	TRBJ1-2	CASSLGDRVIPFYGYTF
TRBV6-5	-	TRBJ1-2	CASTFDGNYGYTF
TRBV5-4	TRBD1	TRBJ2-3	CASSRDRGSDTQYF
TRBV24-1	TRBD2	TRBJ2-1	CATSDPTSGGSSYNEQFF
TRBV5-5	-	TRBJ2-1	CASTRLQGSYNEQFF
TRBV7-9	-	TRBJ2-2	CASSFSQGGGELFF
TRBV7-2	TRBD1	TRBJ2-3	CASSLDRGSDTQYF
TRBV11-2	TRBD2	TRBJ2-3	CASSLVLAGVSDTQYF
TRBV11-2	-	TRBJ2-3	CASSLPLTDTQYF
TRBV20-1	TRBD2	TRBJ2-2	CSASKTSGGNTGELFF
TRBV6-1	-	TRBJ1-1	CASSERAGMNTEAFF
TRBV20-1	-	TRBJ2-5	CSADYQETQYF
TRBV5-1	-	TRBJ2-1	CASSSGQPSSYNEQFF
TRBV24-1	TRBD1	TRBJ1-5	CATSGRGQSNQPQHF
TRBV24-1	-	TRBJ1-2	CATSGGGGGYGYTF
TRBV7-3	-	TRBJ1-1	CASSLGLEGSEAFF
TRBV20-1	TRBD2	TRBJ2-1	CSASSASGSILNEQFF
TRBV25-1	-	TRBJ1-5	CASRTGGLIVCQPQHF
TRBV7-2	TRBD1	TRBJ1-5	CASRLTGYSNQPQHF
TRBV5-1	TRBD2	TRBJ2-1	CASSLMARRGNEQFF
TRBV24-1	TRBD2	TRBJ2-7	CATSRGSSYEQYF
TRBV5-4	-	TRBJ1-1	CASSLGAPGFNTEAFF
TRBV11-3	TRBD1	TRBJ2-2	CASSLGQGVKTGELFF
TRBV24-1	TRBD1	TRBJ1-6	CATSDTGTGRSPLHF
TRBV24-1	-	TRBJ2-7	CATSDLSAGRYEQYF
TRBV28	TRBD1	TRBJ1-5	CASSFTTGARQPQHF
TRBV19	TRBD1	TRBJ1-4	CASSTLRGPTNEKLFF
TRBV7-9	TRBD2	TRBJ2-3	CASSLDALAGISTDTQYF
TRBV3-1/TRBV3-2	-	TRBJ2-3	CASSQRGTDTQYF
TRBV7-2	-	TRBJ1-2	CASSSPDKWGYTF
TRBV30	-	TRBJ2-5	CAWMAGAKTQYF
TRBV27	TRBD2	TRBJ2-3	CASSPQREPPDTQYF
TRBV27	-	TRBJ2-1	CASSLPWAYEQFF
TRBV6-5	-	TRBJ1-5	CASVMTVNQPQHF
TRBV6-1	TRBD2	TRBJ2-7	CASSEDSHLLAGVTEQYF
TRBV11-1	TRBD1	TRBJ2-3	CASSWTGGTSTDTQYF
TRBV5-4	TRBD2	TRBJ2-3	CASSQRTSGGSTDTQYF
TRBV12-5	TRBD1	TRBJ2-7	CASGRQTGSYEQYF
TRBV6-2/TRBV6-3	-	TRBJ2-7	CASSYRFRGIGEQYF
TRBV24-1	TRBD2	TRBJ2-3	CATSDPGGSSDTQYF
TRBV19	-	TRBJ1-2	CASASVTPNYGYTF
TRBV9	-	TRBJ1-1	CASSPKQNTEAFF
TRBV19	-	TRBJ1-5	CASSMDAGVRQPQHF
TRBV24-1	-	TRBJ1-6	CATSVERRLRRPLHF
TRBV30	TRBD2	TRBJ2-5	CAGTRGGAETQYF
TRBV2	TRBD2	TRBJ2-7	CASTRSGGPAYEQYF
TRBV28	TRBD1	TRBJ2-7	CASNGDRDYEQYF
TRBV4-2	-	TRBJ1-2	CASSPGGYGYTF
TRBV5-1	-	TRBJ2-7	CASRQGNYEQYF
TRBV5-1	-	TRBJ2-5	CASSFRDTSQETQYF
TRBV7-2	TRBD1	TRBJ2-7	CASSLYQGATYEQYF
TRBV27	-	TRBJ2-4	CASSLHLTAKNIQYF
TRBV30	-	TRBJ2-7	CAWSAEQWVPVYEQYF
TRBV5-4	TRBD2	TRBJ2-5	CASSLGREQETQYF
TRBV19	-	TRBJ1-4	CASKGVNNEKLFF
TRBV21-1	-	TRBJ2-7	CASSKDRTGDTYEQYF
TRBV7-8	TRBD1	TRBJ1-4	CASSMTGTGLRTNEKLFF